The rows below give T cell receptor beta chains drawn from one sample of a study of T cells in Graves' hyperthyroidism and ophthalmopathy. TCRdb fed the multiplex PCR reads into MiXCR, producing one record per CDR3 protein. The profile covers fewer than 450,000 distinct CDR3 sequences, with around 20% appearing a single time and 40% taken by the ten largest. The sequenced material came from blood. The receptors originated from a man aged 18-30 years with Graves' ophthalmopathy. Each CDR3 is given without its conserved first and last residue.

TRBJ2-6 TRBV2 ASRGDRYSGANVLT
TRBJ1-4 TRBV27 ASSFANPGKLF
TRBJ2-1 TRBV7-3 ASSLNRGLDNEQF
TRBJ1-2 TRBV5-8 ASSLSLTEKYGYT
TRBJ2-7 TRBV6-5 ASSLLGINEQY
TRBJ1-6 TRBV18 ASSPGQGSNSPLH
TRBJ1-1 TRBV5-6 ASSLGTVGRNTEAF
TRBJ1-1 TRBV28 ASSAWDREGRPEAF
TRBJ1-2 TRBV4-1 ASSHDSGQGGPYGYT
TRBJ1-6 TRBV3-1 ASSQRQGPLH
TRBJ2-3 TRBV18 ASSPTGASTDTQY
TRBJ1-5 TRBV7-8 ASSSGQGILGQPQH